This TCR beta chain was captured in a study of blood T cell repertoires in COVID-19. This clone occurred a few times. Libraries were prepared by immunoSEQ multiplex PCR; TCRdb keeps only in-frame clonotypes and omits some of them. The sample consists of hundreds of thousands of clones, 88% of them appearing once. The V segment lost 3 bases and the J segment 6 bases; nucleotides outside the gene matches: 5. CDR1 and CDR2 (germline): SGHDT, YYEEEE. The CDR3 covers 15 residues. Sequencing was carried out using PBMCs or T cells enriched from blood (not recorded which). V is TRBV5-6 and J is TRBJ1-6; 8 bases are shared with TRBD1. The clonotype was recovered from a woman between 40 and 50 years old with acute COVID-19. The CDR3 bases are TGTGCCAGCAGCTACCGGGACAGGCTTAATTCACCCCTCCACTTT. Residues: CASSYRDRLNSPLHF.